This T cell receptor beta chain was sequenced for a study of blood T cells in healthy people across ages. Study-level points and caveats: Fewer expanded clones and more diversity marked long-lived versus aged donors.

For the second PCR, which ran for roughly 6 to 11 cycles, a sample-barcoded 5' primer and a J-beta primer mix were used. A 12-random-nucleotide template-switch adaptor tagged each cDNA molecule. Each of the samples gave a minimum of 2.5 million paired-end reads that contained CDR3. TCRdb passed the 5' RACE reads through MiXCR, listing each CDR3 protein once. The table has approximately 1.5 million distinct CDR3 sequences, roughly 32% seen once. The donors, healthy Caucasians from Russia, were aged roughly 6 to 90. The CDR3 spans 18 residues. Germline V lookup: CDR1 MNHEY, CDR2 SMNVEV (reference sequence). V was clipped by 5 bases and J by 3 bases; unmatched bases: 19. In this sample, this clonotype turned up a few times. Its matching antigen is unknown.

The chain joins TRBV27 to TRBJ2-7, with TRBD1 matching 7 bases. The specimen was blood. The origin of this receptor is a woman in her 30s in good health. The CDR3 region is CASSPQPRTGPSDYEQYF. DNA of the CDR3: TGTGCCAGCAGTCCTCAACCTCGGACAGGCCCATCTGACTACGAGCAGTACTTC.